The TCR beta chain under discussion was sequenced for a study of tumor-infiltrating lymphocytes in oesophageal squamous cell carcinoma. TCRdb independently ran MiXCR on the PCR reads; one entry per CDR3 protein. The data contain about 21,000 distinct CDR3 sequences, 40% to 45% of them singletons. This CDR3 region has 17 residues. Germline CDR1 and CDR2: MNHNS and SASEGT. Specimen: normal esophageal tissue next to the tumor. The receptor was isolated from a male donor with esophageal squamous cell carcinoma. The chain recombines TRBV6-1 with TRBJ2-7, with D perhaps TRBD1 (6 bases). The assigned J gene may be wrong: the sequence end matches TRBJ2-5 better. The CDR3 DNA sequence: TGTGCCAGCAGTGAATGGGGGCCCGGGACACCGCAAGAGACCCAGTACTTC. Translated: CASSEWGPGTPQETQYF.